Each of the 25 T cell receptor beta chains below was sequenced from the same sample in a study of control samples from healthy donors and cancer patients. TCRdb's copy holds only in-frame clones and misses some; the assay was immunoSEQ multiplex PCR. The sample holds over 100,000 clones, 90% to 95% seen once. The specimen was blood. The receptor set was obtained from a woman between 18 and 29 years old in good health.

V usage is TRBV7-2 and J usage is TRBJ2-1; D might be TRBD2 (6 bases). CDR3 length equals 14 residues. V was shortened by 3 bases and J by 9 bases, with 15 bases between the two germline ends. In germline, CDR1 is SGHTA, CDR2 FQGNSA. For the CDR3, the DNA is TGTGCCAGCAGCTTGCGACTAGAGGGCGTTGAGCAGTTCTTC. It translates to CASSLRLEGVEQFF.

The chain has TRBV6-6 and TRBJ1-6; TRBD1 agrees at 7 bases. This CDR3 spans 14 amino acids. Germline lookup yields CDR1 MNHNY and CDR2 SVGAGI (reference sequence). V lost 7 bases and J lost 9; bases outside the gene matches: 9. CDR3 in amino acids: CASTPGGFASPLHF. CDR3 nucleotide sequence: TGTGCCAGCACCCCAGGGGGTTTCGCTTCACCCCTCCACTTT.

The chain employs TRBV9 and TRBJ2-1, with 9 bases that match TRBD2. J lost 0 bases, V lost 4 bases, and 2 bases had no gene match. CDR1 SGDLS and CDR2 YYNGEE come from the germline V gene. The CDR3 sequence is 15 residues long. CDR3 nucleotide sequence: TGTGCCAGCAGCCCTAGCGGGAACTCCTACAATGAGCAGTTCTTC. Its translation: CASSPSGNSYNEQFF.

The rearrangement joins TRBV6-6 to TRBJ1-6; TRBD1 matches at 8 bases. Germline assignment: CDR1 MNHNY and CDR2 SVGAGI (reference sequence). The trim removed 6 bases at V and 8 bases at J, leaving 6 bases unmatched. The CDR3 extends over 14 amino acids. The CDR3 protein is CASSRQGSDSPLHF. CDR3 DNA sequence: TGTGCCAGCAGCCGACAGGGGAGCGATTCACCCCTCCACTTT.

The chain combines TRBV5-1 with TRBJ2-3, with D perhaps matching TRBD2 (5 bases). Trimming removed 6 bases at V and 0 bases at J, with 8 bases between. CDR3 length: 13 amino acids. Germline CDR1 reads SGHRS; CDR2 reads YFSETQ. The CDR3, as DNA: TGCGCCAGCACCGGGATGAGCACAGATACGCAGTATTTT. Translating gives CASTGMSTDTQYF.

The CDR3 loop reads CASSAPGTYGYTF. In nucleotides, the CDR3 is TGTGCCAGCAGCGCCCCGGGAACCTATGGCTACACCTTC. The chain uses TRBV5-5 and TRBJ1-2; no definite D call. Trimming pared 4 bases from V and 4 bases from J, leaving 11 bases between. The CDR3 consists of 13 residues. Germline V gene data show CDR1 as SGHKS and CDR2 as YYEKEE (reference sequence).

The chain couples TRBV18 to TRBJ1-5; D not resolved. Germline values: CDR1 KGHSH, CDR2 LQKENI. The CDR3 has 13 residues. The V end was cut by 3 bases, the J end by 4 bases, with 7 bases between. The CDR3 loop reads CASSPFGNQPQHF. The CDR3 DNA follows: TGTGCCAGCTCACCTTTTGGGAATCAGCCCCAGCATTTT.

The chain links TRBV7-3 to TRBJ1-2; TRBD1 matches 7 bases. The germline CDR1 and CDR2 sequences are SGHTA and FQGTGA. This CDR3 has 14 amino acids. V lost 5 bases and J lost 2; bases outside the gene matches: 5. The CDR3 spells CASSAQGGNYGYTF. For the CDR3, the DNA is TGTGCCAGCAGCGCACAAGGGGGCAACTATGGCTACACCTTC.

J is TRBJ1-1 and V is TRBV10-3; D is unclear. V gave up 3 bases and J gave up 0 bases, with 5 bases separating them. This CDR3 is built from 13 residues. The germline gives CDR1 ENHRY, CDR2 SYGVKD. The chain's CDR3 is CAISDSLNTEAFF. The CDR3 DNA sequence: TGTGCCATCAGTGATAGTTTGAACACTGAAGCTTTCTTT.

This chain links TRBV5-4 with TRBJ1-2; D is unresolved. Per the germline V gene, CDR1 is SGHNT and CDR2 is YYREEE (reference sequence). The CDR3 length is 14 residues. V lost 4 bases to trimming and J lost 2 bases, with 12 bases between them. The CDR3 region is CASSQSYRNYGYTF. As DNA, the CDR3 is TGTGCCAGCAGCCAATCCTATAGGAACTATGGCTACACCTTC.

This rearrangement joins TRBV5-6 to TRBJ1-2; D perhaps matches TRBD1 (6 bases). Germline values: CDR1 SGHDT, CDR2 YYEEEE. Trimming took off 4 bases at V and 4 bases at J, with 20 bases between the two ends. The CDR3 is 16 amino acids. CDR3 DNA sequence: TGTGCCAGCAGCATTGTACAGGGAAGAAGAGTCTATGGCTACACCTTC. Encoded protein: CASSIVQGRRVYGYTF.

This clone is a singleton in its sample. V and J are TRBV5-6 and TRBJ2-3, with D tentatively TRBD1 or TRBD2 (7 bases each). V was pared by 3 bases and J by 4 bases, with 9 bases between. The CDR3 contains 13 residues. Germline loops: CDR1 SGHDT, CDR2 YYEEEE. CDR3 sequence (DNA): TGTGCCAGCAGCTCAGGGGGGGCAGATACGCAGTATTTT. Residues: CASSSGGADTQYF.

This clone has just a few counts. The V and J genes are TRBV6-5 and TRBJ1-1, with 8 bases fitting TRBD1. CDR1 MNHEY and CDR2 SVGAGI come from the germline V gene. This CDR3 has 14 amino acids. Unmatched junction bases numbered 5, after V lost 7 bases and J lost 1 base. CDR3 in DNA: TGTGCCAGCACCTTACAGGGGGAGAACACTGAAGCTTTCTTT. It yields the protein CASTLQGENTEAFF.

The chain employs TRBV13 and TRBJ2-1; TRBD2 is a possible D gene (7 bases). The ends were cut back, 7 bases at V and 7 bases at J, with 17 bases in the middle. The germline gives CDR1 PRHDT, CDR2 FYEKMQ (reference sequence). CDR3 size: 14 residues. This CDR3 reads CASTSEGGPNEQFF. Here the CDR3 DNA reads TGTGCCAGCACCTCCGAGGGGGGGCCGAATGAGCAGTTCTTC.

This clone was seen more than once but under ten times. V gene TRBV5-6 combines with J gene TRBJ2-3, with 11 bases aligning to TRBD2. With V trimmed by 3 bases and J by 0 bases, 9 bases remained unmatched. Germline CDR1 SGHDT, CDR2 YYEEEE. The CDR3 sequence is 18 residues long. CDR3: CASSSLVAGGYSTDTQYF. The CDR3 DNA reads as TGTGCCAGCAGCTCCTTGGTAGCGGGGGGGTATAGCACAGATACGCAGTATTTT.

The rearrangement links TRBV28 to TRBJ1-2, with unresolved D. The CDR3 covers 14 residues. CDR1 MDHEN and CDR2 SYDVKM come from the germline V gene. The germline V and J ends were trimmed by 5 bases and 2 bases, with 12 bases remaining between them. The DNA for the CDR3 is TGTGCCAGCAGTGCAGAAGGGTGGAACTATGGCTACACCTTC. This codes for CASSAEGWNYGYTF.

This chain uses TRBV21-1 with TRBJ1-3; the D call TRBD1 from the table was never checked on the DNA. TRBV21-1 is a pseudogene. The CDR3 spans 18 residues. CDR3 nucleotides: TGTGCCAGCACCGCACCAGACGTGGGGCAGCCCTCTGGAAACACCATATATTTT. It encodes CASTAPDVGQPSGNTIYF.

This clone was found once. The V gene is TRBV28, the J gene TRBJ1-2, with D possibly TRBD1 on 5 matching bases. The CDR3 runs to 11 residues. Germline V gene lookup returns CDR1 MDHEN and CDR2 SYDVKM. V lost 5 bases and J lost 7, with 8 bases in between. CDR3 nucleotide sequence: TGTGCCAGCAGTGGGGGGTTTGGCTACACCTTC. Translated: CASSGGFGYTF.

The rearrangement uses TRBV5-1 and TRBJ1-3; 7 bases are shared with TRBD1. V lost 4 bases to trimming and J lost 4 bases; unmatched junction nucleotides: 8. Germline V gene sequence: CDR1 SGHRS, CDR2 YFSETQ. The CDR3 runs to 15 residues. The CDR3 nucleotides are TGCGCCAGCAGCCCGGCACAGGGGATCGGAAACACCATATATTTT. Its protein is CASSPAQGIGNTIYF.

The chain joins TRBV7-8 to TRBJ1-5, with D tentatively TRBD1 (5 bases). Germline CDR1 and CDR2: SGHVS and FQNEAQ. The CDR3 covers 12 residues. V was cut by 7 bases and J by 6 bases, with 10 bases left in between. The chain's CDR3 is CASTQGSQPQHF. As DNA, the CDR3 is TGTGCCAGCACCCAGGGATCTCAGCCCCAGCATTTT.

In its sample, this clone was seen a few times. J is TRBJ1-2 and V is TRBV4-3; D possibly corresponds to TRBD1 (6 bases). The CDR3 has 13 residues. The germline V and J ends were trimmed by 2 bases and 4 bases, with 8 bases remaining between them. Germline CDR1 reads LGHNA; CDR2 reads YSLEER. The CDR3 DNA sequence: TGCGCCAGCAGCCAATCAGGGGTCTATGGCTACACCTTC. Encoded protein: CASSQSGVYGYTF.

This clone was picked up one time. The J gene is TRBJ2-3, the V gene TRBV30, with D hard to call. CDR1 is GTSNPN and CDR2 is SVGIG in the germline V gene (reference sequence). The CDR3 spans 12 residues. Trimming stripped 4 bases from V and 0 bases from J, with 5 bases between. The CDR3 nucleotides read TGTGCCTGGACCTTCAGCACAGATACGCAGTATTTT. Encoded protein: CAWTFSTDTQYF.

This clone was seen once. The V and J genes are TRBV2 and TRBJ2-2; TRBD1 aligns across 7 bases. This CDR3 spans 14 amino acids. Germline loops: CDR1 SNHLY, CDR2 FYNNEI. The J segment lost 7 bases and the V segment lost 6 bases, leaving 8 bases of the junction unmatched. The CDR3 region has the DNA TGTGCCAGCAGCCCCAGGGGGTGGAGCGGGGAGCTGTTTTTT. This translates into CASSPRGWSGELFF.

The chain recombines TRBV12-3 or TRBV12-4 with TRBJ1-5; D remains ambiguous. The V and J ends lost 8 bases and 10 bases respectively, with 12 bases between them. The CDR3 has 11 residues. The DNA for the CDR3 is TGTGCCAGCGGGCCACCTGCCCCCCAGCATTTT. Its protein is CASGPPAPQHF.

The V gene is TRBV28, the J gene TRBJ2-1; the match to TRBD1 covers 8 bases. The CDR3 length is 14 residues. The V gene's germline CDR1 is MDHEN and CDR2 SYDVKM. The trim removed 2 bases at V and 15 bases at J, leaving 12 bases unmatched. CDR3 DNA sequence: TGTGCCAGCAGTTTACAAACTGGACAGGGAAGGGTGTTCTTC. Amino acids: CASSLQTGQGRVFF.